The 7 T cell receptor beta chains given below trace back to one sample, sequenced in a study of blood T cell repertoires in COVID-19. Some clones are missing from TCRdb's copy, which holds only in-frame ones; the method was immunoSEQ multiplex PCR. The profile shows some 110,000 clones, more than 75% of them singletons. The source material was peripheral blood. Receptor source: a man aged 65-85 years with acute or convalescent COVID-19.

This clone was detected only a few times. This chain connects TRBV2 to TRBJ2-3; D may be TRBD1 (5 bases). Trimming cost V 4 bases and J 3 bases, with 11 bases left between them. Germline V lookup: CDR1 SNHLY, CDR2 FYNNEI. CDR3 length: 14 residues. In nucleotides, the CDR3 is TGTGCCAGCAGTGTCCAGGGTAGTACAGATACGCAGTATTTT. As protein: CASSVQGSTDTQYF. The complete variable domain, with remaining parts taken from reference TRBV2 and TRBJ2-3, reads EPEVTQTPSHQVTQMGQEVILRCVPISNHLYFYWYRQILGQKVEFLVSFYNNEISEKSEIFDDQFSVERPDGSNFTLKIRSTKLEDSAMYFCASSVQGSTDTQYFGPGTRLTVL.

This chain joins TRBV23-1 and TRBJ1-1, with 7 bases lining up with TRBD1. TRBV23-1 has ORF status, its function being uncertain. J gave up 4 bases and V 3 bases, and 8 bases lay outside the gene matches. This CDR3 is built from 15 residues. The CDR3 protein is CASSHSCRGCTEAFF. CDR3 nucleotide sequence: TGCGCCAGCAGTCATTCCTGCAGGGGGTGCACTGAAGCTTTCTTT.

The V and J genes are TRBV29-1 and TRBJ2-1; TRBD1 aligns across 12 bases. Germline CDR1 is SQVTM and CDR2 is ANQGSEA. The CDR3 consists of 14 residues. V lost 7 bases and J lost 8; bases outside the gene matches: 9. The chain's CDR3 is CSATGTGGWDEQFF. DNA of the CDR3: TGCAGCGCCACCGGGACAGGGGGCTGGGATGAGCAGTTCTTC.

The genes are TRBV5-1 and TRBJ2-6; 7 bases map to TRBD1. Trimming took 4 bases from V and 2 from J; bases not matched to a gene: 3. The CDR3 contains 15 residues. Germline V CDR1 and CDR2: SGHRS, YFSETQ. As DNA, the CDR3 is TGCGCCAGCAGCACGGACAGGCCTGGGGCCAACGTCCTGACTTTC. Protein sequence: CASSTDRPGANVLTF.

This clone was seen only a few times. CDR3 loop: CASSFNREYEQYF. The DNA for the CDR3 is TGTGCCAGCAGCTTTAACAGGGAATACGAGCAGTACTTC. The chain carries TRBV5-4 and TRBJ2-7, with D perhaps matching TRBD1 (6 bases). V lost 2 bases and J 4 bases, leaving 10 bases between the germline ends. Germline V CDR1 and CDR2: SGHNT, YYREEE (reference sequence). The CDR3 covers 13 residues.

The chain has TRBV29-1 and TRBJ1-3; D possibly corresponds to TRBD1 (5 bases). Germline loops: CDR1 SQVTM, CDR2 ANQGSEA. The CDR3 totals 14 residues. V lost 6 bases, J lost 0 bases, and 12 bases lay in between. The CDR3 is CSVGGDSSGNTIYF. Here the CDR3 DNA reads TGCAGCGTCGGGGGGGATAGCTCTGGAAACACCATATATTTT.

The V call is TRBV7-2, the J call TRBJ1-2; D gene ambiguous. V lost 5 bases to trimming and J lost 4 bases, with 14 bases between them. This CDR3 has 14 residues. The V gene's germline CDR1 is SGHTA and CDR2 FQGNSA. DNA for the CDR3: TGTGCCAGCAGCCTATTCCAGGAAACCTATGGCTACACCTTC. Encoded protein: CASSLFQETYGYTF.